This record looks at one TCR beta chain sequence and its context. This clonotype was seen only a few times. No antigen is known for it. No base quality values were provided; no much bigger clone lies one nucleotide off. Libraries came from 5' RACE. The sequencing machine was an Illumina HiSeq 2000. Template switching added a universal primer binding site, and the final cDNA carried a unique molecular identifier that allowed TCR cDNA molecules to be counted accurately. Specific primers in the conserved constant-segment region were used to synthesize first-strand cDNA for TCR alpha and beta chains. To control for contamination, each cDNA library was double barcoded with a SMART-Mk sample barcode plus Illumina barcodes. TruSeq adapter sequences, together with Illumina sample barcodes, were added in two successive PCR steps. The TCR alpha and beta cDNA libraries were sequenced on the Illumina HiSeq platform using custom primers. The authors' pipeline ran thus. MiGEC processed the raw reads to extract unique molecular identifiers, while MiXCR was used to determine the CDR3 positions. For each individual, recombination models were inferred using an EM algorithm with the repgenHMM and IGoR tools. The tcR package in R was used for shared clonotype analysis, with sharing normalized by the product of cloneset sizes. To study raw recombination free of thymic and clonal selection effects, out-of-frame nonproductive sequences were analyzed. Through fastp at Q25 and MiXCR, TCRdb rebuilt clones from the public reads, retaining in-frame beta chains. Rows matching on CDR3 protein sequence are summarized as one entry with the most common DNA and genes. Clone size and V and J calls follow TCRdb, not the original study. The sample table shows about 530,000 distinct CDR3 sequences, and 13% to 15% are seen once. Of the sample, about 0.4% is held by the ten largest clones.

Every donor was a healthy Caucasian. The twin cohort consisted of three pairs of female monozygotic twins, all aged 18 to 29 years. CD4+ and CD8+ T cell populations were isolated with positive isolation kits from Invitrogen. The data were obtained in a study of identical twins (dated by TCRdb to about 2016). Study-level background: To test whether fetal clonotypes persist, this study deep-sequenced TCR alpha and beta repertoires from monozygotic twins, from unrelated adults of various ages, and from cord blood. To rule out contamination, the twin experiments were replicated at different times with different library preparation protocols. Broader findings and caveats from the paper: Compared with coincidental sharing between unrelated individuals, out-of-frame TCR alpha sequences shared between twins showed an excess of sequences with low generation probability. In monozygotic twins, recombination models systematically underestimated out-of-frame TCR alpha sharing, but the models matched the sharing seen between unrelated individuals. The excess sharing between twins in beta out-of-frame sequences was weaker because fewer shared sequences reduced the signal-to-noise ratio. Because the same donors could not be followed over many years, the conclusions depended on cross-sectional statistical analysis. Invariant T cells such as MAIT and iNKT could partly confound zero-insertion analyses, though diverse VJ usage argued against this for most clonotypes. Abundant cord blood beta clonotypes carried fewer insertions; young adult naive repertoires showed a weaker similar trend, while memory repertoires showed none.

Trimming leaves V shorter by 3 bases and J shorter by 2 bases, with the junction holding 4 bases beyond the gene matches. The CDR3 measures 16 amino acids from cysteine to phenylalanine. CDR3 DNA only is kept here, 48 bases in frame from base 1. For CDR1 and CDR2, the germline V gene (reference sequence) lists LNHNV and YYDKDF. This sample also appeared in a second study, on yellow fever vaccine responses in identical twins. Taken from the second paper: According to the authors, the vaccine-induced T cell response in identical twins seemed to be partly convergent and partly specific to each individual. The study precisely tracked vaccine-responding T cell clones in identical twins.

The sequence derives from a woman younger than 35 in good health. Sequencing input: CD4+ T cells sorted from blood. The rearrangement combines TRBV15 with TRBJ2-4, with 10 junctional bases fitting TRBD2. The CDR3 reads as follows: CATSSGTSDTKNIQYF. The DNA is as follows: TGTGCCACCAGCAGCGGGACTAGCGACACCAAAAACATTCAGTACTTC.